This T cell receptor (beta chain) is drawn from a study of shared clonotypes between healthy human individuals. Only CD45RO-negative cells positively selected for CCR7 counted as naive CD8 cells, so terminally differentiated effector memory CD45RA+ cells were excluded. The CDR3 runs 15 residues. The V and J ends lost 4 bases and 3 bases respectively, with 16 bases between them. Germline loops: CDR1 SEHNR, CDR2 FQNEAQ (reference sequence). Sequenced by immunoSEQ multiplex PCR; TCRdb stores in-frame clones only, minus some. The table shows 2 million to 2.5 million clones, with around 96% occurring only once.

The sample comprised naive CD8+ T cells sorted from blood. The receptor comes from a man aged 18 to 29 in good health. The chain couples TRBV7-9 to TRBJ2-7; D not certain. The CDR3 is CASSSDWQLDYEQYF. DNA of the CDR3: TGTGCCAGCAGCTCCGATTGGCAATTGGACTACGAGCAGTACTTC.